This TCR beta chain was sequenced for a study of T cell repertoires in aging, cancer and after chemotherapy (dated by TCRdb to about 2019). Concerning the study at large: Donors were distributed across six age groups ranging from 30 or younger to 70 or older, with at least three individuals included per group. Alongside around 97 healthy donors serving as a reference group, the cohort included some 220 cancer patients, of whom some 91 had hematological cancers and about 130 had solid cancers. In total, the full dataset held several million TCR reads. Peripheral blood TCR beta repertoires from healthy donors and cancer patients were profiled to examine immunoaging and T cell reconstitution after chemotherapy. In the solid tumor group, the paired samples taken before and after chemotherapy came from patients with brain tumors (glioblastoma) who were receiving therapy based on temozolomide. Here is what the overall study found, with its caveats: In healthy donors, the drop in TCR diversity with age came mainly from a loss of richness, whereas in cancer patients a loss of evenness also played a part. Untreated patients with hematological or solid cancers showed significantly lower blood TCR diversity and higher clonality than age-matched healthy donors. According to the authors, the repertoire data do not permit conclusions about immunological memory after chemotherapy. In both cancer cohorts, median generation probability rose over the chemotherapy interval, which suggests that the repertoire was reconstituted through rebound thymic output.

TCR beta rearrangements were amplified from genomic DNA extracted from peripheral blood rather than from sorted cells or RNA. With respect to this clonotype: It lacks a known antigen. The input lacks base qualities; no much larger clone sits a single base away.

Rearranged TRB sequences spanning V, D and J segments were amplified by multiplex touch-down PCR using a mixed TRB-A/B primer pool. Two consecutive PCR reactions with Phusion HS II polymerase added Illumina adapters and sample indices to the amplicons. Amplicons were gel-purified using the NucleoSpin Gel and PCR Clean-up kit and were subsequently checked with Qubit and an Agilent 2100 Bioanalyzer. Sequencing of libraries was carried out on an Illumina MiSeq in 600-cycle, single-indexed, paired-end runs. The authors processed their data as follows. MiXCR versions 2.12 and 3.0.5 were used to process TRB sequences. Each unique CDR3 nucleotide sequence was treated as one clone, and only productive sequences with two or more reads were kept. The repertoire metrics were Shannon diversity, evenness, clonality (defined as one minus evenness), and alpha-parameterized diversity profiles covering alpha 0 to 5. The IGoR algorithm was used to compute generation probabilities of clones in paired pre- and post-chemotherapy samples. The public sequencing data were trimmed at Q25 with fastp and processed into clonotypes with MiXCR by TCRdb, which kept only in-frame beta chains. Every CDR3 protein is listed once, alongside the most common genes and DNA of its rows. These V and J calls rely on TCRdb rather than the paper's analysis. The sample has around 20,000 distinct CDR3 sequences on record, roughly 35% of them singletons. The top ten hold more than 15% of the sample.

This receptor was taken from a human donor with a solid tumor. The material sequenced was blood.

The DNA sequence is given as TGCAGTGCGGTGCTGAACACTGAAGCTTTCTTT. Translated, this gives CSAVLNTEAFF. The rearrangement combines TRBV20-1 with TRBJ1-1; no confident D gene assignment can be made. The CDR3, cysteine through phenylalanine, is 11 amino acids long. The entry retains the CDR3 DNA only, 33 bases that are in frame from base 1. Based on the germline V gene (reference sequence), the CDR1 and CDR2 sequences are DFQATT and SNEGSKA. Trimming at the junction amounts to 6 bases on V and 0 bases on J, and the germline ends lie 5 bases apart.